The rows below give T cell receptor beta chains drawn from one sample of a study of blood T cells in healthy people across ages. TCRdb independently ran MiXCR on the 5' RACE reads; one entry per CDR3 protein. Of around 800,000 distinct CDR3 sequences listed, under 45% are singletons. Sequencing was carried out using blood. The source of these receptors is a man aged 55 to 69 in good health. Both conserved end residues are part of each CDR3. D genes are given only for firm matches.

J gene | D gene | V gene | CDR3 protein
TRBJ2-3 | NA | TRBV5-4 | CASSLGQGIRPSTDTQYF
TRBJ1-2 | NA | TRBV12-3/TRBV12-4 | CALRTGDGYTF
TRBJ2-7 | NA | TRBV6-1 | CASRTTANGYEQYF
TRBJ2-1 | TRBD2 | TRBV20-1 | CSARDPWTSTNEQFF
TRBJ1-6 | NA | TRBV5-1 | CASSLGRGVPYNSPLHF
TRBJ2-3 | NA | TRBV6-2/TRBV6-3 | CASSSGKDTDTQYF
TRBJ1-5 | NA | TRBV4-1 | CASSQVSNQPQHF
TRBJ1-6 | TRBD1 | TRBV9 | CASSVGTGRKRRVLLFYSPLHF
TRBJ1-2 | TRBD1 | TRBV27 | CASSHGLQGTGYTF
TRBJ2-7 | NA | TRBV7-6 | CASSLEVNSYEQYF
TRBJ1-5 | NA | TRBV12-3/TRBV12-4 | CASSFTRNQPQHF
TRBJ2-1 | TRBD2 | TRBV6-6 | CASRRTSGSSCNEQFF
NA | TRBD2 | TRBV20-1 | CSARDTTSGGVLYEQYF
TRBJ2-7 | TRBD1 | TRBV12-3/TRBV12-4 | CASSYNGQGGYEQYF
TRBJ2-7 | NA | TRBV2 | CASSEFQGHEQYF
TRBJ2-3 | TRBD1 | TRBV24-1 | CATSDLLGTGTDTQYF